Shown below are 26 T cell receptor beta chains from a single sample sequenced in a study of OX40 agonist ivuxolimab in advanced cancers. Clones were sequenced by immunoSEQ multiplex PCR, and TCRdb holds only the in-frame ones, with some missing. The sample gives around 34,000 clones, roughly nine tenths of which show up once; approximately 45% is in the top ten. Sequences were derived from CD4+ or CD8+ T cells sorted from blood, sampled in a trial of the OX40 agonist ivuxolimab. All receptors come from an adult with an advanced solid tumor such as melanoma, head and neck, liver or kidney cancer.

This chain joins TRBV7-3 and TRBJ2-5, with 9 bases aligning to TRBD1. The germline V gene has CDR1 SGHTA and CDR2 FQGTGA. This CDR3 comprises 19 residues. V was clipped by 7 bases and J by 1 base; unmatched bases: 19. The CDR3 region has the DNA TGTGCCAGCAATCTCCCACGGACAGGGGCCTATAAGAGCCAAGAGACCCAGTACTTC. Translating gives CASNLPRTGAYKSQETQYF.

V is TRBV27 and J is TRBJ1-5; D not resolved. CDR3 length: 13 amino acids. CDR1 is MNHEY, CDR2 SMNVEV, per germline (reference sequence). V dropped 5 bases and J dropped 5 bases, with 10 bases sitting between them. CDR3: CASSAREDQPQHF. DNA of the CDR3: TGTGCCAGCAGTGCCCGGGAGGATCAGCCCCAGCATTTT.

This chain connects TRBV30 to TRBJ2-7; D unresolved. This CDR3 is built from 11 residues. Germline CDR1 and CDR2: GTSNPN and SVGIG (reference sequence). V was clipped by 5 bases and J by 6 bases, with 11 bases between them. The CDR3 sequence is CAWAQGIEQYF. DNA of the CDR3: TGTGCCTGGGCCCAAGGGATCGAGCAGTACTTC.

The rearrangement links TRBV5-8 to TRBJ1-5; a weak D match, TRBD1 (5 bases). The CDR3 consists of 15 residues. CDR1 is SGHTS and CDR2 is YDEGEE in the germline V gene. Deletions cut 3 bases from V and 0 bases from J, with 10 bases between. CDR3 region: CASSSGTDSNQPQHF. For the CDR3, the DNA is TGTGCCAGCAGCTCCGGGACGGATAGCAATCAGCCCCAGCATTTT.

The chain couples TRBV19 to TRBJ2-4, with D uncertain. Germline loops: CDR1 LNHDA, CDR2 SQIVND (reference sequence). The CDR3 has 13 residues. Trimming cost V 8 bases and J 6 bases, with 14 bases left between them. CDR3 sequence reads: CASLGPPTNIQYF. The CDR3 nucleotides read TGTGCCAGTCTTGGACCGCCCACAAACATTCAGTACTTC.

This chain links TRBV2 with TRBJ2-1; possibly TRBD1 for D (6 bases). Trimming shortened V by 7 bases and J by 5 bases, and 21 bases separated the two germline ends. CDR3 size: 16 residues. CDR1 and CDR2 from the germline V gene are SNHLY and FYNNEI. The CDR3 bases are TGTGCCAGCACCCATGGGCCAGGGGCGCCTGACAATGAGCAGTTCTTC. It codes for CASTHGPGAPDNEQFF. The whole variable domain, remainder taken from reference TRBV2 and TRBJ2-1, is EPEVTQTPSHQVTQMGQEVILRCVPISNHLYFYWYRQILGQKVEFLVSFYNNEISEKSEIFDDQFSVERPDGSNFTLKIRSTKLEDSAMYFCASTHGPGAPDNEQFFGPGTRLTVL.

The chain has TRBV9 and TRBJ1-1, with D tentatively TRBD1 (5 bases). Germline values: CDR1 SGDLS, CDR2 YYNGEE. With 2 bases removed from V and 1 base from J, the gap between germline ends came to 15 bases. The CDR3 is 16 residues long. CDR3 nucleotide sequence: TGTGCCAGCAGCGTGGGGACCGACACCAAGAACACTGAAGCTTTCTTT. Its translation: CASSVGTDTKNTEAFF.

This chain uses TRBV28 with TRBJ1-2, with D perhaps TRBD1 (5 bases). The CDR3 runs to 19 residues. The V gene's germline CDR1 is MDHEN and CDR2 SYDVKM. Deletions cut 6 bases from V and 8 bases from J, with 34 bases between. CDR3 sequence (DNA): TGTGCCAGCAGCCACAGGCCTAACGTTATCTCGGGAACAAACTTAGGCTACACCTTC. This encodes CASSHRPNVISGTNLGYTF.

The chain has TRBV7-2 and TRBJ1-3; the match to TRBD1 covers 9 bases. Germline V gene lookup returns CDR1 SGHTA and CDR2 FQGNSA. This CDR3 comprises 15 residues. Unmatched junction bases numbered 4, after V lost 4 bases and J lost 3 bases. The CDR3 protein is CASSWGQGVGNTIYF. In nucleotides, the CDR3 is TGTGCCAGCAGCTGGGGACAGGGAGTTGGAAACACCATATATTTT.

The rearrangement links TRBV4-3 to TRBJ1-3, with D possibly being TRBD1 (6 bases). The CDR3 spans 14 residues. Trimming pared 4 bases from V and 4 bases from J, leaving 11 bases between. Looked up from germline, CDR1 is LGHNA and CDR2 is YSLEER. The CDR3 DNA reads TGCGCCAGCAGCCTAATGGACAGCGGAAACACCATATATTTT. It translates to CASSLMDSGNTIYF.

The CDR3 DNA reads as TGTGCCAGCAGCGACACAGGGATCCCTGAAGCTTTCTTT. It is translated as CASSDTGIPEAFF. The V call is TRBV7-9, the J call TRBJ1-1, with D possibly matching TRBD1 (6 bases). This CDR3 is built from 13 residues. V shed 5 bases and J shed 6 bases, with 13 bases lying between them. CDR1 and CDR2 (germline): SEHNR, FQNEAQ (reference sequence).

The chain has TRBV4-2 and TRBJ1-5; maybe TRBD1 (6 bases). CDR3 length: 17 amino acids. CDR1 LGHNA and CDR2 YNFKEQ come from the germline V gene. V was clipped by 0 bases and J by 2 bases, with 14 bases between them. The chain's CDR3 is CASSQDSPGAGNQPQHF. CDR3 DNA: TGTGCCAGCAGCCAAGATAGCCCAGGGGCGGGCAATCAGCCCCAGCATTTT.

This chain links TRBV7-8 with TRBJ2-7, with 9 bases identical to TRBD1. Germline CDR1 and CDR2: SGHVS and FQNEAQ. Trimming took 1 base from V and 5 from J; bases not matched to a gene: 12. This CDR3 is 17 amino acids long. CDR3 nucleotides: TGTGCCAGCAGCTTAGTGAAGCGGGACAGGGTAAGGAACGAGCAGTACTTC. As protein: CASSLVKRDRVRNEQYF.

The V call is TRBV4-3, the J call TRBJ2-1; TRBD2 is a possible D gene (7 bases). CDR3 length: 16 residues. Germline CDR1 is LGHNA and CDR2 is YSLEER. Trimming removed 0 bases from V and 2 bases from J, with 11 bases in between. CDR3 sequence: CASSQDRGAPYNEQFF. CDR3 DNA: TGCGCCAGCAGCCAAGATCGGGGGGCCCCCTACAATGAGCAGTTCTTC.

This rearrangement joins TRBV2 to TRBJ2-1, with D unclear. Trimming took 4 bases from V and 4 from J, leaving 8 bases between them. Germline V gene lookup returns CDR1 SNHLY and CDR2 FYNNEI. The CDR3 extends over 13 amino acids. CDR3 protein: CASSVGRYNEQFF. The CDR3 coding sequence is TGTGCCAGCAGTGTAGGCAGATACAATGAGCAGTTCTTC.

This rearrangement joins TRBV19 to TRBJ1-5; D is undetermined. V gave up 0 bases and J gave up 4 bases, with 7 bases separating them. The germline V gene encodes CDR1 LNHDA and CDR2 SQIVND (reference sequence). The CDR3 is 14 residues long. The CDR3, as DNA: TGTGCCAGTAGTATAGATATACTAAATCAGCCCCAGCATTTT. Its protein is CASSIDILNQPQHF.

The chain recombines TRBV2 with TRBJ2-3; 14 bases match TRBD2. Germline V gives CDR1 SNHLY, CDR2 FYNNEI. V trimming: 4 bases; J trimming: 0 bases; junction bases outside the gene matches: 24. This CDR3 has 24 amino acids. CDR3 DNA sequence: TGTGCCAGCAGTGCGGACAGCCAAGATATGACTAGCGGGGGGGTACCGGACAGCACAGATACGCAGTATTTT. Translation: CASSADSQDMTSGGVPDSTDTQYF.

The chain joins TRBV5-1 to TRBJ1-2; 9 nucleotides match TRBD1. This CDR3 has 14 residues. J lost 6 bases, V lost 1 base, and 4 bases had no gene match. The germline gives CDR1 SGHRS, CDR2 YFSETQ. The CDR3 bases are TGCGCCAGCAGCTTGACCGGGACAGGGAATGGCTACACCTTC. Its translation: CASSLTGTGNGYTF.

This chain connects TRBV6-6 to TRBJ1-4; maybe TRBD1 (6 bases). The germline V and J ends were trimmed by 2 bases and 6 bases, with 10 bases remaining between them. The CDR3 extends over 14 amino acids. Germline loops: CDR1 MNHNY, CDR2 SVGAGI (reference sequence). Here the CDR3 reads CASSYGQTDEKLFF. As DNA, the CDR3 is TGTGCCAGCAGTTACGGACAGACGGATGAAAAACTGTTTTTT.

The rearrangement joins TRBV6-4 to TRBJ1-1; a possible D gene is TRBD1 (6 bases). Trimming left V 6 bases short and J 1 base short, with 9 bases between. CDR3 length: 13 amino acids. Germline V gene sequence: CDR1 MRHNA, CDR2 SNTAGT. CDR3 residues: CASRRTENTEAFF. The CDR3, as DNA: TGTGCCAGCAGAAGGACAGAGAACACTGAAGCTTTCTTT.

The gene calls are TRBV6-5 and TRBJ2-1, with 9 bases identical to TRBD2. V trimming: 0 bases; J trimming: 10 bases; junction bases outside the gene matches: 4. CDR3 length equals 14 residues. Germline CDR1 is MNHEY and CDR2 is SVGAGI. Here the CDR3 DNA reads TGTGCCAGCAGTTACTCTCCGACTAGCGGAGAGCAGTTCTTC. This sequence encodes CASSYSPTSGEQFF.

The CDR3 bases are TGCGCCAGCAGCCAAGGGCCGGGGAGCGGGGGACCCTACGAGCAGTACTTC. This codes for CASSQGPGSGGPYEQYF. V is TRBV4-3 and J is TRBJ2-7; 8 bases fit TRBD2. Germline V lookup: CDR1 LGHNA, CDR2 YSLEER. This CDR3 contains 17 residues. Losses at the gene ends were 1 base for V and 2 bases for J; bases not matched to a gene: 10.

The chain combines TRBV7-6 with TRBJ2-1; D is perhaps TRBD2 (5 bases). V shed 5 bases and J shed 8 bases, with 13 bases lying between them. Germline assignment: CDR1 SGHVS and CDR2 FNYEAQ. The CDR3 length is 13 residues. The CDR3 sequence: CASSPGSGDEQFF. CDR3 coding DNA: TGTGCCAGCAGCCCCGGGTCCGGGGATGAGCAGTTCTTC.

This clone was seen just once. The chain has TRBV7-9 and TRBJ2-3, with D perhaps TRBD1 (6 bases). The CDR3 has 18 amino acids. Germline CDR1 SEHNR, CDR2 FQNEAQ (reference sequence). The germline V and J ends were trimmed by 2 bases and 4 bases, with 22 bases remaining between them. CDR3 in amino acids: CASSLLYVGPGESDTQYF. CDR3 in DNA: TGTGCCAGCAGCTTATTATACGTTGGGCCAGGGGAATCAGATACGCAGTATTTT.

A remark on this clone: A read error may account for a junction end that differs from germline. The rearrangement uses TRBV6-1 and TRBJ2-2; 9 bases align to TRBD1. In germline, CDR1 is MNHNS, CDR2 SASEGT. This CDR3 comprises 12 residues. In DNA form, the CDR3 reads TGTGCCCGCAGTGGGGACAGGGAAGAGCTGTTTTTT. As protein: CARSGDREELFF.

The rearrangement joins TRBV5-1 to TRBJ1-1, with a tentative D call TRBD1 (5 bases). The CDR3 is 15 amino acids. Germline V gene sequence: CDR1 SGHRS, CDR2 YFSETQ. With 3 bases removed from V and 1 base from J, the gap between germline ends came to 13 bases. The CDR3 loop is CASSSGPPQNTEAFF. DNA for the CDR3: TGCGCCAGCAGCTCAGGGCCCCCGCAGAACACTGAAGCTTTCTTT.